This TCR beta chain was profiled in a study of spatial heterogeneity in lung cancer. This clonotype has just a few counts. Described time point: blood at routine non-recurrence follow-up after resection. There are 17 residues in the CDR3. V was clipped by 4 bases and J by 8 bases; unmatched bases: 19. Germline V gene sequence: CDR1 MRHNA, CDR2 SNTAGT. In TCRdb, the 5' RACE reads were re-called with MiXCR into one record per CDR3 protein. The table records roughly 18,000 distinct CDR3 sequences, about 18% of them present only once. V is TRBV6-4 and J is TRBJ1-2; 7 bases are shared with TRBD1. The specimen was PBMCs, collected at follow-up. This TCR was recovered from a male donor with early-stage non-small cell lung cancer. CDR3 sequence reads: CASSGVSGVGGTYGYTF. CDR3 sequence (DNA): TGTGCCAGCAGTGGGGTTAGCGGTGTAGGGGGCACTTACGGCTACACCTTC.